The present T cell receptor (beta chain) was sequenced within a study of shared clonotypes between healthy human individuals (dated by TCRdb to 2020 to 2021). About the study as a whole: A few men and a couple of women, aged 18 to 49 years, made up the cohort. Per donor, leukapheresis produced somewhere between about 0.9 and 10 billion PBMCs. Libraries were prepared and TCR repertoires were sequenced by different laboratories using diverse techniques, in order to increase sequencing depth and limit assay-specific biases. Blood TCR repertoires of roughly five healthy adults were deeply sequenced to estimate repertoire size and the extent of clonotype sharing between individuals. Per donor, three plates each were used for CD4 naive and CD4 memory, two for CD8 naive, and one for CD8 memory. The research as a whole found: The small number of donors limited the genetic and exposure-history diversity represented. Based on pairwise subsampling, the degree of clonotype sharing among donors was expected to be affected by sequencing depth. Estimated clonotype richness was generally larger for naive than for memory subsets. Higher generation probabilities were observed for clonotypes shared by all four sorted-subset donors than for non-shared clonotypes. Even with the large sequencing depth, rarefaction of the sorted-subset datasets indicated that sequencing was incomplete. Approximately 5% of naive CD4, 3% to 4% of naive CD8, approximately 2% of memory CD4, and about 0.4% of memory CD8 clonotypes were shared across several donors. Only blood was sampled, and tissue TCR repertoires likely differ from those in blood.

As concerns this clone: It has no known antigen specificity. No base quality values were provided; no much bigger clone lies one nucleotide off.

TCR CDR3 regions were amplified from genomic DNA by multiplex PCR using the deep immunoSEQ assay. Extracted genomic DNA from each cell subset was spread evenly across all wells of several immunoSEQ 96-well plates, with each plate serving as a replicate. Each replicate PCR for sorted subsets received approximately 220 ng genomic DNA, equal to roughly 30,000 T cell genomes. The purified libraries were quantified using a Qubit 3.0 fluorometer, sized with a Bioanalyzer 2100, and then quantified again using the KAPA Library Quantification kit. Every immunoSEQ 96-well plate was sequenced on a dedicated single-read 150-cycle Illumina NextSeq 550 flow cell. The authors processed their data as follows. The immunoSEQ output contained only junctional sequences without quality scores, so filtering could not match that applied to full-length reads. To assign V/J genes and CDR3, sequences were annotated using PyIR, a Python wrapper for IgBLAST v1.9, with IMGT germline references. Reads were filtered out if the reads had weak V/J assignments (E-value above 1e-6), no CDR3, stop codons, out-of-frame junctions, or ambiguous translated residues. V3J clonotypes were defined as sequences sharing the same inferred V gene, J gene, and CDR3 amino acid sequence. To compute the percentage overlap between repertoires, the number of shared unique clonotypes was divided by the size of the smaller repertoire. Three approaches were used to assess repertoire richness: RTK rarefaction, the Chao1 estimator, and Recon v2.1 estimates of unobserved clonotypes. OLGA was used to compute generation probabilities for all TCRbeta clonotypes that the gDNA method yielded from a few donors. As stored in TCRdb, this immuneACCESS dataset retains in-frame rearrangements with V and J assigned. A fraction of the clones does not appear; measured against another copy, unresolved V genes explain less than half of the discrepancy, and the remainder lacks a known reason. V and J calls plus clone size are reproduced from that table; the DNA served to infer D and trimming. In this sample the table shows some 2,500,000 clones, roughly 93% of which occur a single time. Together, the top ten hold more than 0.35% of the sample.

The donors were healthy, HIV-negative adults who had no recently reported acute infections or vaccinations. Only Caucasian adults living in Nashville, Tennessee, USA were represented among the donors. CD4+ T cells were enriched by magnetic negative selection; naive cells were then positively selected on CD45RA, and the negative fraction formed the memory subset. Blood was collected by leukapheresis, and PBMCs were isolated by Ficoll-Histopaque density gradient centrifugation and then cryopreserved in liquid nitrogen vapor phase. Analytical flow cytometry was used to check the purity and quantity of each magnetically sorted T cell population. From each sorted fraction, genomic DNA was isolated and quantified by UV absorbance on a Nanodrop 2000c. The CDR3 measures 16 amino acids from cysteine to phenylalanine. Here the CDR3 DNA is all that survives: 48 bases in frame from base 1. CDR1 SGDLS and CDR2 YYNGEE were looked up in the germline V gene. The germline V end is reduced by 3 bases and the J end by 2 bases; junction bases left unmatched: 7.

The chain links TRBV9 with TRBJ2-2, and 7 bases in between align with TRBD2. The clonotype originates from a man aged 18 to 29 in good health. Some clones in this sample may be carry-over from other donors' samples. The sample comprised naive CD4+ T cells from PBMCs. This sample's cell subset or site label indicates: CD45RA+ positively selected. The bases are TGTGCCAGCAGCGCGGGGGGACGGATAAACACCGGGGAGCTGTTTTTT. This codes for CASSAGGRINTGELFF.